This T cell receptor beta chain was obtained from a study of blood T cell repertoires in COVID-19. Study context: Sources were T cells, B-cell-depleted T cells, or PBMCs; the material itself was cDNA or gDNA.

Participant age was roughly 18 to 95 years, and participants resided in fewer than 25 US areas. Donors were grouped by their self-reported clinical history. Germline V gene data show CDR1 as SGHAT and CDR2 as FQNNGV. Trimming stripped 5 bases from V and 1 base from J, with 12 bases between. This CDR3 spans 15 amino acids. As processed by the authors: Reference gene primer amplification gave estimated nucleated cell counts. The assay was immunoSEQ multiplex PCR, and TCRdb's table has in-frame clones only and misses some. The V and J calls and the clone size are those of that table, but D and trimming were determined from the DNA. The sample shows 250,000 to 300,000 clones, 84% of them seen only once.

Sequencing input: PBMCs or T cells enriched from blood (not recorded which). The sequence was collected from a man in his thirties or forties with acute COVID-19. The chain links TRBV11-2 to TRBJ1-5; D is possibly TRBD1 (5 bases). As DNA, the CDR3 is TGTGCCAGCAGCCTCATGGGGCAAAGCAATCAGCCCCAGCATTTT. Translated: CASSLMGQSNQPQHF.